The T cell receptor beta chain under discussion was sequenced for a study of read filtering for tumor transcriptome and immune sequencing. Study as a whole: Transcriptome libraries were built from DNase-treated RNA. IR-seq gave about 3.5 to 10.27 million TCR reads per sample; RNA-seq gave about 75 to 1,300.

Whole-study results and caveats: RNA-seq captured clonotypes less deeply and reliably than IR-seq. Dropping single-read clonotypes raised IR-seq and RNA-seq shared-clonotype correlation.

The library was built from around 400 ng RNA with molecular barcoded adaptors for alpha/delta and beta/gamma chains. TCRdb independently ran MiXCR on the reads; one entry per CDR3 protein. The top ten hold around 16% of the sample, which has 25,000 to 35,000 distinct CDR3 sequences, under 20% seen once. Per the germline V gene, CDR1 is DFQATT and CDR2 is SNEGSKA (reference sequence). Trimming took 4 bases from V and 2 from J; bases not matched to a gene: 13. CDR3 size: 17 residues. This clonotype has just a few counts. Its antigen remains unknown. This TCR derives from a donor aged 40 or older with multiple myeloma. V usage is TRBV20-1 and J usage is TRBJ2-1; 8 bases fit TRBD2. The sequenced sample was a population of CD138-negative cells sorted from bone marrow. The CDR3 here is CSAKEVRGAPAYNEQFF. Here the CDR3 DNA reads TGCAGTGCTAAAGAAGTGCGGGGGGCACCCGCCTACAATGAGCAGTTCTTC.